The sequence of this T cell receptor beta chain was determined in a study of fetal regulatory T cell absence and autoimmunity (dated by TCRdb to the late 2010s). About the investigation overall: Exocrine pancreas autoimmunity was observed in the IPEX patients in the absence of clinical diabetes. Points the paper makes about the study in general: Cord blood and pancreas had broadly similar TRB gene family usage, which resembled published neonatal and adult repertoires. The oligoclonal enrichment was taken as support for antigen-driven autoimmunity in the pancreas before birth in IPEX syndrome. The TCR compartment showed significant oligoclonal enrichment in pancreas versus cord blood, with some top clones over 90-fold enriched.

To note about this clone: The specificity of this receptor is unknown. No quality values exist for individual bases; no much larger clone is one base distant.

Genomic DNA from frozen pancreas tissue was processed for repertoire sequencing. Genomic DNA, 2-3 ug, was extracted from umbilical cord blood or frozen pancreas using the DNeasy Blood and Tissue Kit. Germline trimming: 4 bases from V, 3 bases from J; junction bases outside gene matches: 6. CDR1 and CDR2 (SGHVT, SQSDAQ) derive from the germline V gene. The CDR3 starts with the cysteine, ends with the phenylalanine, and has 15 residues. Solely the CDR3 DNA is kept, with 45 bases framed from the first base. On the immunoSEQ human TCRbeta survey platform, TCRbeta CDR3 regions were amplified and barcoded with a two-step multiplex PCR. Illumina instruments were used to sequence the libraries, and IgH from the same samples was sequenced in parallel. In the original analysis: To remove PCR and sequencing errors, raw reads were filtered against the IMGT V, D, J definitions and then binned using a nearest-neighbor algorithm. A clone was defined by an identical nucleotide sequence, and differential abundance between tissues was tested with a Fisher exact test for each clone at a pFDR threshold of p<0.01. Clones with frequencies too low for statistical inference were excluded by a minimum inclusion filter of 10 in either sample. The immunoSEQ Analyzer was used for pairwise clonal comparisons, while IMGT tools were used to assess gene family usage. Not all clones reach the TCRdb copy of this immuneACCESS table, which keeps in-frame sequences only. Checked studies attribute under half of the gap to unresolved V genes and leave the rest unexplained. V, J and clone size derive from that table, while D and trimming were established from the DNA sequence. The sample contains more than 90,000 clones, around 72% of them found a single time. The ten largest clones take up 2% of the sample.

The receptor comes from a male donor with IPEX syndrome. The rearranged segments are TRBV7-4 and TRBJ2-3; the junction holds 8 bases that match TRBD1. Material for sequencing was pancreas tissue. The CDR3 protein: CASSCRQGRTDTQYF. The sequenced DNA: TGTGCCAGCAGCTGTAGACAGGGGAGGACAGATACGCAGTATTTT. With the portions outside the CDR3 filled from the reference TRBV7-4 and TRBJ2-3 genes, the complete variable region becomes GAGVSQSPRYKVAKRGRDVALRCDSISGHVTLYWYRQTLGQGSEVLTYSQSDAQRDKSGRPSGRFSAERPERSVSTLKIQRTEQGDSAVYLCASSCRQGRTDTQYFGPGTRLTVL.